The rows below give T cell receptor beta chains drawn from one sample of a study of CD8+ T cells in alopecia areata. Sequenced by immunoSEQ multiplex PCR; TCRdb stores in-frame clones only, minus some. The table includes 150,000 to 200,000 clones, approximately 67% detected once. Here the sequenced sample was CD4+ T cells sorted from blood, taken around week 47, from a patient treated with tofacitinib. These receptors originate from a human donor with alopecia areata. Both conserved end residues are part of each CDR3. A D gene is named only where the DNA matches it firmly. A clone size is listed for some rows: how often the clone was seen (once, few, many), or a class if it is expanded.

J	V	D	size	CDR3	DNA
TRBJ2-5	TRBV29-1	-	-	CSVDSSGNGETQYF	TGCAGCGTCGACTCCTCAGGGAATGGGGAGACCCAGTACTTC
TRBJ1-6	TRBV7-9	TRBD1	-	CASSRRGQGAGSPLHF	TGTGCCAGCAGTCGGAGAGGACAGGGGGCTGGTTCACCCCTCCACTTT
TRBJ2-3	TRBV6-5	-	once	CASSLLGTSTDTQYF	TGTGCCAGCAGTCTCCTGGGCACTAGCACAGATACGCAGTATTTT
TRBJ2-1	TRBV30	-	few	CAWVSQRDEQFF	TGTGCCTGGGTATCACAGCGCGATGAGCAGTTCTTC
TRBJ1-2	TRBV27	-	-	CASSFSPREVPAYGYTF	TGTGCCAGCAGTTTTTCCCCCAGGGAGGTCCCCGCTTATGGCTACACCTTC
TRBJ2-5	TRBV29-1	-	-	CSVSRVEETQYF	TGCAGCGTCTCGAGGGTAGAGGAGACCCAGTACTTC
TRBJ2-6	TRBV7-9	TRBD1	-	CASSRQGVSGANVLTF	TGTGCCAGCAGCCGACAGGGGGTCTCTGGGGCCAACGTCCTGACTTTC
TRBJ1-1	TRBV6-5	-	-	CASSSSEQNTEAFF	TGTGCCAGCAGCTCCAGTGAGCAGAACACTGAAGCTTTCTTT
TRBJ1-6	TRBV30	-	-	CAWRRQNNSPLHF	TGTGCCTGGAGAAGACAGAATAATTCACCCCTCCACTTT
TRBJ2-7	TRBV14	-	-	CASSPFEGREQYF	TGTGCCAGCAGCCCCTTTGAGGGTCGGGAGCAGTACTTC
TRBJ2-7	TRBV5-4	TRBD1	-	CASSLGTGYEQYF	TGTGCCAGCAGCTTGGGGACAGGCTACGAGCAGTACTTC
TRBJ2-7	TRBV7-6	-	few	CASSLGVGDSYEQYF	TGTGCCAGCAGCTTAGGGGTAGGGGACTCCTACGAGCAGTACTTC
TRBJ2-3	TRBV7-2	-	-	CASSLRGPAMDTQYF	TGTGCCAGCAGCTTAAGGGGACCAGCGATGGATACGCAGTATTTT
TRBJ1-2	TRBV6-5	TRBD1	-	CASSYGGQDYGYTF	TGTGCCAGCAGTTACGGGGGACAGGACTATGGCTACACCTTC
TRBJ1-3	TRBV23-1	-	few	CASSPLTGTNSGNTIYF	TGCGCCAGCAGTCCCTTAACAGGGACGAACTCTGGAAACACCATATATTTT
TRBJ1-6	TRBV30	-	few	CAQAAESLLHF	TGTGCCCAAGCCGCCGAAAGTCTGCTCCACTTT
TRBJ1-1	TRBV29-1	-	-	CSVEEGRTEAFF	TGCAGCGTTGAAGAAGGTCGGACTGAAGCTTTCTTT
TRBJ2-6	TRBV28	-	few	CASSVNPANVLTF	TGTGCCAGCAGTGTTAACCCGGCCAACGTCCTGACTTTC
TRBJ1-4	TRBV6-6	-	-	CASSYRQGNEKLFF	TGTGCCAGCAGTTATCGGCAGGGCAATGAAAAACTGTTTTTT
TRBJ1-1	TRBV11-2	TRBD1	many	CASSPGRDREAFF	TGTGCCAGCAGCCCGGGGCGGGACAGGGAAGCTTTCTTT
TRBJ2-5	TRBV10-3	-	few	CAISEFVGTQYF	TGTGCCATCAGTGAGTTTGTAGGGACCCAGTACTTC
TRBJ1-1	TRBV30	-	-	CAWSVGTNAFF	TGTGCCTGGAGTGTTGGGACAAACGCTTTCTTT
TRBJ2-3	TRBV2	-	-	CASSDGGVADTQYF	TGTGCCAGCAGTGACGGCGGGGTTGCAGATACGCAGTATTTT
TRBJ1-3	TRBV29-1	-	-	CSAQGQFSGNTIYF	TGCAGCGCCCAAGGACAGTTCTCTGGAAACACCATATATTTT
TRBJ2-5	TRBV29-1	-	-	CSVEDWAGRQTQYF	TGCAGCGTTGAAGATTGGGCAGGGCGGCAGACCCAGTACTTC
TRBJ1-1	TRBV9	-	-	CASSVTPNTEAFF	TGTGCCAGCAGCGTAACCCCAAACACTGAAGCTTTCTTT
TRBJ2-7	TRBV30	-	-	CAWGGTSGPYEQYF	TGTGCCTGGGGTGGGACCTCCGGCCCCTACGAGCAGTACTTC
TRBJ2-1	TRBV29-1	-	-	CSVEEIRNYNEQFF	TGCAGCGTTGAAGAAATAAGGAACTACAATGAGCAGTTCTTC
TRBJ2-1	TRBV27	TRBD2	-	CASSFGRAYEQFF	TGTGCCAGCAGTTTCGGGAGGGCCTATGAGCAGTTCTTC
TRBJ2-6	TRBV29-1	TRBD1	-	CSALTGAGANVLTF	TGCAGCGCCCTAACAGGGGCTGGGGCCAACGTCCTGACTTTC
TRBJ2-1	TRBV29-1	-	few	CSAAPKAGNNEQFF	TGCAGCGCCGCACCTAAGGCAGGTAACAATGAGCAGTTCTTC
TRBJ1-2	TRBV29-1	-	-	CSVEAGPNYGYTF	TGCAGCGTTGAGGCAGGACCAAACTATGGCTACACCTTC
TRBJ2-7	TRBV29-1	TRBD1	-	CSVAGGYEQYF	TGCAGCGTCGCAGGGGGATACGAGCAGTACTTC
TRBJ1-5	TRBV30	-	-	CAWSDAGRGDQPQHF	TGTGCCTGGAGTGATGCAGGGAGAGGTGATCAGCCCCAGCATTTT
TRBJ2-3	TRBV7-2	-	-	CASRLAIFTDTQYF	TGTGCCAGCAGACTAGCCATATTCACAGATACGCAGTATTTT
TRBJ2-1	TRBV29-1	-	-	CSVIGTHPFVEQFF	TGCAGCGTGATTGGGACCCATCCTTTTGTTGAGCAGTTCTTC
TRBJ1-2	TRBV30	-	once	CAWAPVLRHGYTF	TGTGCCTGGGCCCCCGTGCTCCGGCATGGCTACACCTTC
TRBJ2-7	TRBV5-6	-	-	CASSLGGMNTYEQYF	TGTGCCAGCAGCTTGGGGGGAATGAACACCTACGAGCAGTACTTC
TRBJ2-1	TRBV6-6	-	-	CASSYIHLEGEQFF	TGTGCCAGCAGTTACATCCACCTGGAGGGTGAGCAGTTCTTC
TRBJ2-7	TRBV7-6	TRBD2	-	CASSSAGDEQYF	TGTGCCAGCAGCTCCGCGGGAGACGAGCAGTACTTC
TRBJ2-1	TRBV5-1	-	-	CASSLSPSYNEQFF	TGCGCCAGCAGCCTCTCCCCCTCCTACAATGAGCAGTTCTTC
TRBJ1-1	TRBV2	-	-	CASSEASTMNTEAFF	TGTGCCAGCAGTGAAGCGTCCACGATGAACACTGAAGCTTTCTTT
TRBJ1-3	TRBV7-2	-	-	CASSFASSGNTIYF	TGTGCCAGCAGTTTTGCTTCCTCTGGAAACACCATATATTTT
TRBJ2-5	TRBV5-1	TRBD1	-	CASSWGTGQETQYF	TGCGCCAGCAGCTGGGGGACAGGACAAGAGACCCAGTACTTC
TRBJ2-7	TRBV9	TRBD1	-	CASSGGQGSEQYF	TGTGCCAGCAGCGGGGGACAGGGAAGCGAGCAGTACTTC
TRBJ2-3	TRBV7-9	-	-	CASSSPGLSDTQYF	TGTGCCAGCAGCTCCCCAGGACTCTCAGATACGCAGTATTTT
TRBJ1-2	TRBV5-1	-	-	CASSLDPQGSAGYTF	TGCGCCAGCAGCTTGGATCCGCAGGGTTCGGCAGGCTACACCTTC
TRBJ1-4	TRBV20-1	-	once	CSAGAEKLFF	TGCAGTGCTGGGGCTGAAAAACTGTTTTTT
TRBJ2-2	TRBV27	-	-	CASSLVGAGGELFF	TGTGCCAGCAGTTTGGTAGGGGCTGGCGGGGAGCTGTTTTTT